This T cell receptor beta chain was profiled in a study of blood T cells in healthy people across ages. Overall study findings and caveats: Both higher diversity and more naive CD4+ cells marked long-lived donors when set against aged donors.

Primed by a sample-barcoded 5' primer and a J-beta primer mix, a second PCR proceeded for 7 to 11 cycles. The study obtained at least 3 million CDR3-containing paired-end reads from every sample. TCRdb reprocessed the 5' RACE reads via MiXCR and lists one record per CDR3 protein. The data contain 650,000 to 1,000,000 distinct CDR3 sequences, about 37% of them seen just once; the ten biggest clones take up 10% to 15%. Turning to this clonotype: Its antigen is still unknown.

Germline assignment: CDR1 SQVTM and CDR2 ANQGSEA. The length of the CDR3 is 13 residues. J lost 1 base, V lost 6 bases, and 3 bases had no gene match. Donation came from healthy Caucasian individuals in Russia who were aged roughly 6 to 95. Extracted total RNA amounted to at least 5.5 micrograms for each sample. The chain uses TRBV29-1 and TRBJ1-1, with TRBD1 matching 9 bases. The TCR comes from a man between 18 and 29 years old in good health. The sample taken for sequencing was blood. The CDR3 protein is CSVGDRENTEAFF. The CDR3 bases are TGCAGCGTGGGGGACAGGGAGAACACTGAAGCTTTCTTT. Complete variable domain (other parts from reference TRBV29-1 and TRBJ1-1): SAVISQKPSRDICQRGTSLTIQCQVDSQVTMMFWYRQQPGQSLTLIATANQGSEATYESGFVIDKFPISRPNLTFSTLTVSNMSPEDSSIYLCSVGDRENTEAFFGQGTRLTVV.